This is a list of T cell receptor beta chains from one sample in a study of cytomegalovirus exposure and HLA in healthy donors. Only in-frame clones appear in the TCRdb table, and some are missing; sequencing was by immunoSEQ multiplex PCR. The table has about 160,000 clones, about 90% seen once. Sequences were obtained from PBMCs. Receptor source: a woman under 30 in good health and CMV-seropositive. Both conserved end residues are part of each CDR3. The D gene is left open where the match is weak. Some rows mark clone size as missing; the rest say once, few, many or name a class of expanded clone.

d_call	v_call	j_call	clone_size	cdr3_aa
.	TRBV5-5	TRBJ1-5	few	CASSLDVGSNQPQHF
.	TRBV15	TRBJ1-1	.	CATSRDRLIEAFF
.	TRBV30	TRBJ2-5	.	CAWREGLETQYF
.	TRBV12-5	TRBJ1-1	.	CASGLQANTEAFF
TRBD1	TRBV27	TRBJ1-2	.	CASTAAGQNYGYTF
.	TRBV11-2	TRBJ2-2	.	CASSPFGGELFF
TRBD1	TRBV27	TRBJ2-1	.	CASSFGRDRVTRSSYNEQFF
TRBD1	TRBV13	TRBJ1-1	.	CASSPRQGAEAFF
TRBD2	TRBV9	TRBJ2-6	.	CASSVREFTGANVLTF
TRBD2	TRBV9	TRBJ2-1	.	CASSVAGGGSGDEQFF
TRBD2	TRBV27	TRBJ2-7	.	CASRSAVTSGSYEQYF
.	TRBV2	TRBJ2-7	.	CASTTGRISEQYF
.	TRBV10-3	TRBJ2-2	few	CAISEWSPGNTGELFF
TRBD2	TRBV6-4	TRBJ2-1	.	CASSDSGAGREQFF
.	TRBV6-1	TRBJ2-3	.	CASSRTDTDTQYF
.	TRBV28	TRBJ1-1	few	CASSLRDTEAFF
.	TRBV6-5	TRBJ2-7	.	CASSFGGRSYEQYF
.	TRBV29-1	TRBJ2-3	.	CSALGGASTDTQYF
.	TRBV10-3	TRBJ1-1	.	CAISSGRFTEAFF
.	TRBV7-2	TRBJ2-5	once	CASSLGASGGGRETQYF
.	TRBV18	TRBJ2-6	.	CASSPVGTGVGANVLTF
TRBD1	TRBV6-5	TRBJ2-1	.	CASSSQGQGMGRGFF
TRBD1	TRBV15	TRBJ2-1	.	CATSREGTGDYNEQFF
TRBD2	TRBV7-2	TRBJ2-1	once	CASRAIAGGLNEQFF
.	TRBV19	TRBJ2-2	.	CATPTGQVNTGELFF
.	TRBV27	TRBJ2-5	.	CASSLTDSRETQYF
.	TRBV28	TRBJ2-7	few	CASRDSRYEQYF
.	TRBV6-1	TRBJ2-1	.	CASSEAEEGNEQFF
.	TRBV30	TRBJ1-3	.	CAWRPGTSPAVAGNTIYF
.	TRBV28	TRBJ1-2	.	CASSPTGLFYGYTF
.	TRBV4-3	TRBJ2-7	.	CASSPPQGKGSYEQYF
.	TRBV6-5	TRBJ1-2	once	CASSYSRTRGYGYTF
TRBD1	TRBV5-6	TRBJ2-7	.	CASSGPGQVSYEQYF
.	TRBV7-2	TRBJ2-1	.	CASSPNSGVEQFF
.	TRBV2	TRBJ1-1	.	CASSSRQSNTEAFF
TRBD2	TRBV6-4	TRBJ2-1	many	CASSEASSGYNEQFF
TRBD1	TRBV19	TRBJ1-1	.	CASSRRTGGTEAFF
TRBD2	TRBV7-9	TRBJ2-1	.	CASSLAGGNEQFF
TRBD2	TRBV9	TRBJ2-3	.	CASTDPGTSGGDTQYF
TRBD1	TRBV30	TRBJ1-1	.	CAWRGHGGTGYVRAFF
TRBD2	TRBV5-1	TRBJ2-1	.	CASSQGSGRARRFF
TRBD1	TRBV7-2	TRBJ2-7	.	CASSFGTGVQYF
.	TRBV13	TRBJ2-7	.	CASTLGRVSYEQYF
.	TRBV10-3	TRBJ2-1	few	CAISESGGSYNEQFF
TRBD1	TRBV18	TRBJ1-1	once	CASSPLFGDRELNTEAFF
TRBD1	TRBV4-2	TRBJ2-2	once	CASSLQPGQANTGELFF
TRBD2	TRBV7-9	TRBJ2-3	.	CASSLLAGRTDTQYF
TRBD1	TRBV9	TRBJ1-2	.	CASSAQGEPGQSANYGYTF
.	TRBV19	TRBJ1-2	.	CASTRSGVLRGYTF
TRBD2	TRBV9	TRBJ2-3	.	CASSALSGRVYTDTQYF